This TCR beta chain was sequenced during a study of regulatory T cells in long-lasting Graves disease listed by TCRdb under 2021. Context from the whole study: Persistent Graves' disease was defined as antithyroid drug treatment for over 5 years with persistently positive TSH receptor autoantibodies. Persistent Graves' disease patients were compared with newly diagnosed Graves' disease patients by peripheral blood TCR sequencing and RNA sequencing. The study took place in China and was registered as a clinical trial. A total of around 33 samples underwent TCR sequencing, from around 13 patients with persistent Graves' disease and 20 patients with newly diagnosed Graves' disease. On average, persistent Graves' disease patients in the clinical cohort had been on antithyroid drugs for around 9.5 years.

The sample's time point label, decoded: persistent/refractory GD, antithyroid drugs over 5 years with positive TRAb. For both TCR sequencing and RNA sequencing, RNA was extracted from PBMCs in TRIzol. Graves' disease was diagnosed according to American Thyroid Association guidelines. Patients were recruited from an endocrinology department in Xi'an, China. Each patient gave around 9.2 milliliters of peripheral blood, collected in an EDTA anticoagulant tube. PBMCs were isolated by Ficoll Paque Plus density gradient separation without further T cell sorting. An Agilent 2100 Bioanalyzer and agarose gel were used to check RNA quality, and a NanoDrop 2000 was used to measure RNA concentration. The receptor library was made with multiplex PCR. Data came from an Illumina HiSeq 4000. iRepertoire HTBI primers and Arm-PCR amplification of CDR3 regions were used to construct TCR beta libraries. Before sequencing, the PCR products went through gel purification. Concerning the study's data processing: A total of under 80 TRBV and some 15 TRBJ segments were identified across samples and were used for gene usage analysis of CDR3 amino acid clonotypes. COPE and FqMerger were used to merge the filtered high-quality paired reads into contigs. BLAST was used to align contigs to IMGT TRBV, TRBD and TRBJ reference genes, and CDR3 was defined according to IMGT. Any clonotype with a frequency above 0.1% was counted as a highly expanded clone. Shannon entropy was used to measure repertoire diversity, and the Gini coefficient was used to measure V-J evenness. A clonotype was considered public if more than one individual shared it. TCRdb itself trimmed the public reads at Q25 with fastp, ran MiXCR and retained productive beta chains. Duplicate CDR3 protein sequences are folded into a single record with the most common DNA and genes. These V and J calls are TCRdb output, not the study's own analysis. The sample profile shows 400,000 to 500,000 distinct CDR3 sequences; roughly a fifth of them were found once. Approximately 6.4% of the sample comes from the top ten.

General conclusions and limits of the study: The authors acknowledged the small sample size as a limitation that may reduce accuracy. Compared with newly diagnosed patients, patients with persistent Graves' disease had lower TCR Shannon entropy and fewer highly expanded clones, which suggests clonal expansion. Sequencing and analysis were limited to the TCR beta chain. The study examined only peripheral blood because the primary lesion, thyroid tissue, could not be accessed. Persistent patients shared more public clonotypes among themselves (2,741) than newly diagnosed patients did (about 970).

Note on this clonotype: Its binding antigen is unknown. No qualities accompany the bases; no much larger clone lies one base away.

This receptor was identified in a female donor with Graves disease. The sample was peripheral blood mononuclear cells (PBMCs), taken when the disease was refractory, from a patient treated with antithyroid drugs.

The bases read TGTGCCAGCAGCTTAATAGGTTGGGGGACTGAAGCTTTCTTT. Its product reads: CASSLIGWGTEAFF. The V and J genes are TRBV7-2 and TRBJ1-1, and possibly TRBD1, on 5 matching bases. The junction carries 12 bases between V and J, which are trimmed by 2 bases and 5 bases respectively. The CDR3 measures 14 amino acids from cysteine to phenylalanine. Of the read, only the CDR3 DNA is kept; its 42 bases are in frame from base 1. In the germline V gene, CDR1 corresponds to SGHTA and CDR2 to FQGNSA.